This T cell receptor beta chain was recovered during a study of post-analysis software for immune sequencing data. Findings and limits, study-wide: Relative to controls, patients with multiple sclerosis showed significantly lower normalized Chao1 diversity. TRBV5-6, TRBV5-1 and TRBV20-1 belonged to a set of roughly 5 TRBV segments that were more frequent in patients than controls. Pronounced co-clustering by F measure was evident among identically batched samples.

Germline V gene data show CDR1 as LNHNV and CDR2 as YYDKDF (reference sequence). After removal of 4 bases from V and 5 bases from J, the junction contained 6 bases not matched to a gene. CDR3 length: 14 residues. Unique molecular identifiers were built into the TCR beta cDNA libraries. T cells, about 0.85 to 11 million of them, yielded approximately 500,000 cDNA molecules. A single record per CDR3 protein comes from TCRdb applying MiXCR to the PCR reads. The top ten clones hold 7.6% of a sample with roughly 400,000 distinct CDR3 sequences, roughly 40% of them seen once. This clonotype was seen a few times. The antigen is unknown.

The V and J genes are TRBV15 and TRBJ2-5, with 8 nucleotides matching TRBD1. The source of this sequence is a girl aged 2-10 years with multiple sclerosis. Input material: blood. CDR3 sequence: CATSTGQGTETQYF. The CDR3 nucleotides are TGTGCCACCAGCACAGGACAGGGTACGGAGACCCAGTACTTC. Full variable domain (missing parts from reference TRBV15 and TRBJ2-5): DAMVIQNPRYQVTQFGKPVTLSCSQTLNHNVMYWYQQKSSQAPKLLFHYYDKDFNNEADTPDNFQSRRPNTSFCFLDIRSPGLGDTAMYLCATSTGQGTETQYFGPGTRLLVL.